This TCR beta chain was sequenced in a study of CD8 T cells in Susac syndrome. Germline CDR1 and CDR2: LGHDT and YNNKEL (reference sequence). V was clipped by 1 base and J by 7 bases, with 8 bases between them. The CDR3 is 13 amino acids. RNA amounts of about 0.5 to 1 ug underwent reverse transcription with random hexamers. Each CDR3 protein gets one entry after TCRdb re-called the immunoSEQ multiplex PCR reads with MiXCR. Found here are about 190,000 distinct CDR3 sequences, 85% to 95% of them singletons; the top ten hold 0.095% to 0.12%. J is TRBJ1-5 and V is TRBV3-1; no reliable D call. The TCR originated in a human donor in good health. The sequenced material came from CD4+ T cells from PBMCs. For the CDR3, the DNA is TGTGCCAGCAGCCAAGGAGGGCCCCAGCCCCAGCATTTT. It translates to CASSQGGPQPQHF.